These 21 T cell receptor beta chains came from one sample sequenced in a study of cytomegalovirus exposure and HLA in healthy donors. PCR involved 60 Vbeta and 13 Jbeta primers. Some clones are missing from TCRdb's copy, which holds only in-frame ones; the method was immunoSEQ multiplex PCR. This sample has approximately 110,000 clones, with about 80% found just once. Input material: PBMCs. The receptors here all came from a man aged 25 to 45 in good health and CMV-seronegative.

The CDR3 DNA is TGTGCCAGCAGCTTGACTAGCAAGGCCACCTACAATGAGCAGTTCTTC. Translating it yields CASSLTSKATYNEQFF. The chain combines TRBV5-5 with TRBJ2-1; weak D call: TRBD2 (6 bases). Germline CDR1 reads SGHKS; CDR2 reads YYEKEE (reference sequence). Between the trimmed V and J ends, which lost 1 base and 2 bases, there was a span of 13 bases. This CDR3 contains 16 residues.

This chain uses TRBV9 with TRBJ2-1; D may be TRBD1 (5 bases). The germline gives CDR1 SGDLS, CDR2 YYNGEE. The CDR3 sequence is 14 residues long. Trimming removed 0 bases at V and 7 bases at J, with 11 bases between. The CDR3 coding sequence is TGTGCCAGCAGCGTAGTAAATGGGGCGAATGAGCAGTTCTTC. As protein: CASSVVNGANEQFF.

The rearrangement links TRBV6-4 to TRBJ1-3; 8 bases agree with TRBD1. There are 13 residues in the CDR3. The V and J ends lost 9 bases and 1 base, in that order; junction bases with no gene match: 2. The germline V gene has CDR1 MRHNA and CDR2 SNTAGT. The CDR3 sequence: CARQGVSGNTIYF. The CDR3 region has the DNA TGTGCCAGACAGGGGGTTTCTGGAAACACCATATATTTT.

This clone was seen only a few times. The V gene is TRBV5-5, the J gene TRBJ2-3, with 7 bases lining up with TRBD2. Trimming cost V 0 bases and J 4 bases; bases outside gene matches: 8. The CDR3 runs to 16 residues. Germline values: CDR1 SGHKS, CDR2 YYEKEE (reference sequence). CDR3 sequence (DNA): TGTGCCAGCAGCTTGGCCGGGGAGGGGCACCCAGATACGCAGTATTTT. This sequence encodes CASSLAGEGHPDTQYF.

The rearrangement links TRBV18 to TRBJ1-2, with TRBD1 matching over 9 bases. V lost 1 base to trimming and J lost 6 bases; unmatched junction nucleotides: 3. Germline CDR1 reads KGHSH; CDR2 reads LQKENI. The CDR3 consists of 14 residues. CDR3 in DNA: TGTGCCAGCTCACCACGGGACAGGGTCCATGGCTACACCTTC. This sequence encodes CASSPRDRVHGYTF.

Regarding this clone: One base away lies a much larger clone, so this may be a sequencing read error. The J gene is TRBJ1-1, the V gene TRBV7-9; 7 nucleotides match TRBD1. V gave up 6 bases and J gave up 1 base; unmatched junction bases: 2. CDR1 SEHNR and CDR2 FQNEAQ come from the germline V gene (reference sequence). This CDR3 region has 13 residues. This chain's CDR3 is CASSGQENTEAFF. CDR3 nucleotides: TGTGCCAGCAGTGGACAGGAGAACACTGAAGCTTTCTTT.

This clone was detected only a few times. CDR3 coding DNA: TGTGCCAGCAGCCGGGACAGCTCCTACGAGCAGTACTTC. Its translation is CASSRDSSYEQYF. The chain joins TRBV7-6 to TRBJ2-7; TRBD1 aligns across 7 bases. The CDR3 loop spans 13 amino acids. Germline V lookup: CDR1 SGHVS, CDR2 FNYEAQ. The V gene end was trimmed by 5 bases and the J gene end by 0 bases; junction bases not matched to a gene: 1.

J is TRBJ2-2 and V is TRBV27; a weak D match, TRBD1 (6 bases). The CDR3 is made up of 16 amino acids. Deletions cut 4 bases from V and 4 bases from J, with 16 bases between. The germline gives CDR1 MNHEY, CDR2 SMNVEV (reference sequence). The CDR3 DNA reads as TGTGCCAGCAGTTCCCGGGGCGGACAGCTCACCGGGGAGCTGTTTTTT. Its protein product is CASSSRGGQLTGELFF.

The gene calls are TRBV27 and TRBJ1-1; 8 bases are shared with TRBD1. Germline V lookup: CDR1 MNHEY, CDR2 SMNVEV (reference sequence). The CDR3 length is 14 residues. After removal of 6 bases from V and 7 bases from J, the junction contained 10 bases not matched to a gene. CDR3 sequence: CASRPGGAVDEAFF. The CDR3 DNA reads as TGTGCCAGCAGGCCAGGGGGCGCCGTGGATGAAGCTTTCTTT.

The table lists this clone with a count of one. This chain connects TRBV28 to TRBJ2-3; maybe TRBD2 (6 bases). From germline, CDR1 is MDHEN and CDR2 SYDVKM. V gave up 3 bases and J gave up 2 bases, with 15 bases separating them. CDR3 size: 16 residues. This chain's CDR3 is CASSLGGQGLTDTQYF. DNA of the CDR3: TGTGCCAGCAGTTTGGGCGGGCAGGGACTCACAGATACGCAGTATTTT.

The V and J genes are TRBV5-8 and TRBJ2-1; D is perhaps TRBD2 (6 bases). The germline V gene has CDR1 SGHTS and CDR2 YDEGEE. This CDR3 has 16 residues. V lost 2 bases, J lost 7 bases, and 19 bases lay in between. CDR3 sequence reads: CASSLPGRRVWNEQFF. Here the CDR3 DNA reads TGTGCCAGCAGCTTACCCGGTAGGAGGGTATGGAATGAGCAGTTCTTC.

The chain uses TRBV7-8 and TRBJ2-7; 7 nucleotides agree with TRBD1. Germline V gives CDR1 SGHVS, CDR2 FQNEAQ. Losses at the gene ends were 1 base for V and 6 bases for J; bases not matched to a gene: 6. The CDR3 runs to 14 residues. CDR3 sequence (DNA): TGTGCCAGCAGCTTAGGACAGGGTCGCGGCGAGCAGTACTTC. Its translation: CASSLGQGRGEQYF.

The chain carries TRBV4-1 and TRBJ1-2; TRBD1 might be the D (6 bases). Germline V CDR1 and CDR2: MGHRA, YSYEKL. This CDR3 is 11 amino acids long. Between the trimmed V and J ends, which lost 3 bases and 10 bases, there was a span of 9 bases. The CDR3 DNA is TGCGCCAGCAGCCAGGGACACCACTACACCTTC. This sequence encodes CASSQGHHYTF.

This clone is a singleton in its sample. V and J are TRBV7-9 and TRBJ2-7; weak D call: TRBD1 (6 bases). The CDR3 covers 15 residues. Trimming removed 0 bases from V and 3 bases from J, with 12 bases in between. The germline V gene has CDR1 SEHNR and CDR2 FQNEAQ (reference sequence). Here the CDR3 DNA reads TGTGCCAGCAGCTTAGCACAGGGCTCCCTCTACGAGCAGTACTTC. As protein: CASSLAQGSLYEQYF. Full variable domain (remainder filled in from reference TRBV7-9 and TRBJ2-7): DTGVSQNPRHKITKRGQNVTFRCDPISEHNRLYWYRQTLGQGPEFLTYFQNEAQLEKSRLLSDRFSAERPKGSFSTLEIQRTEQGDSAMYLCASSLAQGSLYEQYFGPGTRLTVT.

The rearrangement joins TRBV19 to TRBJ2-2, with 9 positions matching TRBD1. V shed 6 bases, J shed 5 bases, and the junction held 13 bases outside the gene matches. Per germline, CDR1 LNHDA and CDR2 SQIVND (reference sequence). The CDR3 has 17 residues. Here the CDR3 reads CASSKGQGTPWTGELFF. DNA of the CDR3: TGTGCCAGTAGCAAAGGACAGGGGACGCCGTGGACCGGGGAGCTGTTTTTT.

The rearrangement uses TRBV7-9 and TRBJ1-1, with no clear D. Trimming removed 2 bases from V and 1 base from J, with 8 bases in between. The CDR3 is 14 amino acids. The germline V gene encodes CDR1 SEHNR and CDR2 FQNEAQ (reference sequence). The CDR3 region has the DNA TGTGCCAGCAGCTTATGGGCAGGGAACACTGAAGCTTTCTTT. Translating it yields CASSLWAGNTEAFF.

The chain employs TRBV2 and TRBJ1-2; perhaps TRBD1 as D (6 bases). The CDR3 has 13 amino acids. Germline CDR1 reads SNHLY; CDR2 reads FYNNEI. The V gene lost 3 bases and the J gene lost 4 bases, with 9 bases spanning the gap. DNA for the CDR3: TGTGCCAGCAGTGAGGGGGCGGGCTATGGCTACACCTTC. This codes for CASSEGAGYGYTF.

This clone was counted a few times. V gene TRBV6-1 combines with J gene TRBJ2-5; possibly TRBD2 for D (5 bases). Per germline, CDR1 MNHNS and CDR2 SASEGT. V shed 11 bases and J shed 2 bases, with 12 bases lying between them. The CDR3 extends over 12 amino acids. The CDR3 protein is CAGGRDQETQYF. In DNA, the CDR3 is TGTGCCGGCGGTCGGGATCAAGAGACCCAGTACTTC.

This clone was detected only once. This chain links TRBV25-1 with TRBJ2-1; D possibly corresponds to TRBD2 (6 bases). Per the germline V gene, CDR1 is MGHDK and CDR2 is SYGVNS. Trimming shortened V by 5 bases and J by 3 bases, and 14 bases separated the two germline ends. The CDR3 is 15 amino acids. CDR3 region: CASSRLVGGYNEQFF. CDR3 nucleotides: TGTGCCAGCAGTAGACTGGTGGGGGGCTACAATGAGCAGTTCTTC.

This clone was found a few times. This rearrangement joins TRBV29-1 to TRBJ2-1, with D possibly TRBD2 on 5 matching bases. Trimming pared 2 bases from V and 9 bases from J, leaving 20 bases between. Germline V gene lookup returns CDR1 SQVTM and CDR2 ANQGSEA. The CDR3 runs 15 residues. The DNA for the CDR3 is TGCAGCGTTGAATCCCGGCTAGCCAAACCGGGTGAGCAGTTCTTC. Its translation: CSVESRLAKPGEQFF.

The CDR3 DNA is TGTGCCAGCAGCTTGAGCAGGATGCCGGAGGATGGCTACACCTTC. Its protein is CASSLSRMPEDGYTF. The chain employs TRBV7-6 and TRBJ1-2; no reliable D call. The CDR3 spans 15 residues. Trimming took 3 bases from V and 6 from J, leaving 17 bases between them. The germline CDR1 and CDR2 sequences are SGHVS and FNYEAQ.